These 31 T cell receptor beta chains were sequenced from one sample in a study of cytomegalovirus exposure and HLA in healthy donors. Primers: 60 Vbeta forward and 13 Jbeta reverse. The table came from immunoSEQ multiplex PCR; TCRdb's copy has only in-frame clones and leaves some out. Reported are about 160,000 clones; the ten largest clones contain around 1.6%. The sequencing input was PBMCs. Receptors originate from a woman in her fifties or sixties in good health and CMV-seronegative.

This chain links TRBV4-2 with TRBJ1-5; D is possibly TRBD1 (6 bases). This CDR3 contains 16 residues. In germline, CDR1 is LGHNA, CDR2 YNFKEQ. The V and J ends lost 3 bases and 4 bases respectively, with 16 bases between them. The CDR3 DNA sequence: TGTGCCAGCAGCCAGTATGGGGGCAGGGGAAATCAGCCCCAGCATTTT. Translated, it gives CASSQYGGRGNQPQHF.

The chain employs TRBV10-3 and TRBJ2-7, with D tentatively TRBD1 (6 bases). Germline V gives CDR1 ENHRY, CDR2 SYGVKD. The CDR3 length is 14 residues. Trimming left V 3 bases short and J 6 bases short, with 15 bases between. CDR3 coding DNA: TGTGCCATCAGTGATTTAGGACAGACAGGCGAGCAGTACTTC. It specifies CAISDLGQTGEQYF.

V usage is TRBV6-6 and J usage is TRBJ1-2; D perhaps matches TRBD1 (6 bases). Germline CDR1 and CDR2: MNHNY and SVGAGI (reference sequence). The CDR3 contains 12 residues. V lost 6 bases and J 8 bases, leaving 13 bases between the germline ends. The CDR3 loop reads CASRPGDWGYTF. The CDR3 bases are TGTGCCAGCAGGCCAGGGGATTGGGGCTACACCTTC.

V and J are TRBV25-1 and TRBJ1-4, with D hard to call. V shed 4 bases and J shed 3 bases, with 9 bases lying between them. The CDR3 has 14 amino acids. CDR1 and CDR2 from the germline V gene are MGHDK and SYGVNS. CDR3 coding DNA: TGTGCCAGCAGTGTATCTCCGTCTAATGAAAAACTGTTTTTT. Its translation: CASSVSPSNEKLFF.

Here the CDR3 DNA reads TGCAGCGTTGAGCAGGGGGCAGTTGGAAACACCATATATTTT. Amino acids: CSVEQGAVGNTIYF. The V and J genes are TRBV29-1 and TRBJ1-3, with 8 positions matching TRBD1. V dropped 3 bases and J dropped 3; count of bases not matched to a gene: 4. This CDR3 region has 14 residues. Germline values: CDR1 SQVTM, CDR2 ANQGSEA.

V and J are TRBV23-1 and TRBJ2-7, with D possibly TRBD1 on 6 matching bases. TRBV23-1 is given ORF status, its function remaining uncertain. CDR3 length: 18 residues. V lost 0 bases and J 5 bases, leaving 23 bases between the germline ends. Here the CDR3 DNA reads TGCGCCAGCAGTCAATCGCAGGGGCGCGCCCTTACTTGGGACGAGCAGTACTTC. Its translation is CASSQSQGRALTWDEQYF.

This chain uses TRBV19 with TRBJ2-7; 11 nucleotides align to TRBD1. The germline V gene has CDR1 LNHDA and CDR2 SQIVND (reference sequence). The CDR3 extends over 14 amino acids. V shed 5 bases and J 5 bases; nucleotides not matched to a gene: 5. CDR3 residues: CASSEDRGRHEQYF. The CDR3 DNA follows: TGTGCCAGTAGTGAGGACAGGGGGCGGCACGAGCAGTACTTC.

The CDR3 sequence is CASSPGQYYGYTF. Here the CDR3 DNA reads TGTGCCAGCAGTCCGGGACAGTACTATGGCTACACCTTC. V is TRBV28 and J is TRBJ1-2, with 7 bases fitting TRBD1. This CDR3 has 13 amino acids. CDR1 is MDHEN, CDR2 SYDVKM, per germline. V was clipped by 5 bases and J by 3 bases; unmatched bases: 3.

V and J are TRBV28 and TRBJ1-2, with D unresolved. The CDR3 runs 15 residues. V was shortened by 5 bases and J by 4 bases, with 17 bases between the two germline ends. Germline values: CDR1 MDHEN, CDR2 SYDVKM. CDR3: CASSLPTQVSYGYTF. The CDR3 nucleotides are TGTGCCAGCAGTCTTCCAACCCAGGTCTCCTATGGCTACACCTTC.

The CDR3 loop is CASSPRDLSLQPQHF. The CDR3 bases are TGTGCCAGCAGCCCCAGGGATCTTTCCCTACAGCCCCAGCATTTT. The rearrangement links TRBV7-2 to TRBJ1-5; possible D gene TRBD1, 5 bases. CDR3 length: 15 residues. Germline values: CDR1 SGHTA, CDR2 FQGNSA. V lost 5 bases and J lost 7, with 18 bases in between. The variable domain in full, with the rest retrieved from reference TRBV7-2 and TRBJ1-5, is GAGVSQSPSNKVTEKGKDVELRCDPISGHTALYWYRQSLGQGLEFLIYFQGNSAPDKSGLPSDRFSAERTGGSVSTLTIQRTQQEDSAVYLCASSPRDLSLQPQHFGDGTRLSIL.

The V call is TRBV2, the J call TRBJ2-2, with 14 bases aligning to TRBD2. V trimming: 10 bases; J trimming: 2 bases; junction bases outside the gene matches: 6. Germline V gives CDR1 SNHLY, CDR2 FYNNEI. The CDR3 totals 16 residues. The CDR3 DNA follows: TGTGCCATCAGGACTAGCGGGAGGATAAACACCGGGGAGCTGTTTTTT. This gives the protein CAIRTSGRINTGELFF.

This sequence joins TRBV5-5 and TRBJ1-1, with TRBD1 matching over 7 bases. Germline V gene data show CDR1 as SGHKS and CDR2 as YYEKEE (reference sequence). CDR3 length: 16 amino acids. The ends lost 1 base at V and 2 bases at J; junction bases unmatched: 8. CDR3 in amino acids: CASSLRGTETNTEAFF. The CDR3 DNA reads TGTGCCAGCAGCTTGAGGGGGACAGAAACAAACACTGAAGCTTTCTTT.

The chain carries TRBV6-1 and TRBJ2-7, with a weak D call TRBD1 (6 bases). The V end was cut by 5 bases, the J end by 4 bases, with 12 bases between. The CDR3 has 13 amino acids. Per germline, CDR1 MNHNS and CDR2 SASEGT. Here the CDR3 DNA reads TGTGCCAGCAGTCCTACAGGGTTTTACGAGCAGTACTTC. Its protein is CASSPTGFYEQYF.

V gene TRBV7-9 combines with J gene TRBJ2-5; D gene uncertain. This CDR3 is built from 14 residues. V lost 6 bases to trimming and J lost 4 bases, with 15 bases between them. Germline V gene lookup returns CDR1 SEHNR and CDR2 FQNEAQ (reference sequence). CDR3 region: CASRSTAVGETQYF. The DNA of the CDR3 is TGTGCCAGCAGATCGACCGCGGTAGGAGAGACCCAGTACTTC.

The chain is built from TRBV19 and TRBJ2-5; D not certain. CDR1 is LNHDA, CDR2 SQIVND, per germline (reference sequence). The germline V and J ends were trimmed by 2 bases and 2 bases, with 9 bases remaining between them. This CDR3 comprises 14 residues. The CDR3 loop is CASSIKLLQETQYF. Here the CDR3 DNA reads TGTGCCAGTAGTATAAAACTACTACAAGAGACCCAGTACTTC. Using reference TRBV19 and TRBJ2-5 for the parts outside the CDR3, the full variable domain is DGGITQSPKYLFRKEGQNVTLSCEQNLNHDAMYWYRQDPGQGLRLIYYSQIVNDFQKGDIAEGYSVSREKKESFPLTVTSAQKNPTAFYLCASSIKLLQETQYFGPGTRLLVL.

This sequence joins TRBV27 and TRBJ2-7, with 9 bases identical to TRBD1. Trimming cost V 6 bases and J 0 bases; bases outside gene matches: 6. CDR3 length: 15 residues. Germline-derived CDR1 and CDR2 are MNHEY and SMNVEV (reference sequence). CDR3 in amino acids: CASRSQGAGSYEQYF. For the CDR3, the DNA is TGTGCCAGCAGGTCACAGGGGGCCGGCTCCTACGAGCAGTACTTC.

J is TRBJ2-4 and V is TRBV5-4; a weak D match, TRBD1 (5 bases). This CDR3 spans 15 amino acids. V was pared by 5 bases and J by 5 bases, with 17 bases between. The V gene's germline CDR1 is SGHNT and CDR2 YYREEE (reference sequence). The CDR3 loop is CASSRSAREENIQYF. The CDR3 DNA reads as TGTGCCAGCAGTCGGTCAGCCAGGGAAGAAAACATTCAGTACTTC.

The chain links TRBV10-2 to TRBJ1-1, with 7 bases that match TRBD1. CDR1 and CDR2 from the germline V gene are WSHSY and SAAADI. There are 14 residues in the CDR3. The V segment lost 9 bases and the J segment 1 base; nucleotides outside the gene matches: 8. The CDR3 region is CASKTGTENTEAFF. CDR3 DNA sequence: TGCGCCAGTAAAACCGGGACAGAGAACACTGAAGCTTTCTTT.

V gene TRBV4-2 combines with J gene TRBJ2-2; the match to TRBD2 covers 7 bases. This CDR3 comprises 16 residues. V was pared by 6 bases and J by 2 bases, with 9 bases of the junction left unmatched. Per germline, CDR1 LGHNA and CDR2 YNFKEQ. CDR3 sequence reads: CASSPVAGANTGELFF. CDR3 coding DNA: TGTGCCAGCAGTCCCGTGGCGGGAGCTAACACCGGGGAGCTGTTTTTT.

J is TRBJ2-7 and V is TRBV10-3, with D unresolved. Germline lookup yields CDR1 ENHRY and CDR2 SYGVKD. V dropped 6 bases and J dropped 8 bases, with 17 bases sitting between them. This CDR3 spans 13 amino acids. CDR3 residues: CAISQQEYSQQYF. The DNA of the CDR3 is TGTGCCATCAGCCAGCAAGAGTACAGCCAGCAGTACTTC.

The chain carries TRBV30 and TRBJ2-5; 12 bases line up with TRBD1. The CDR3 is 14 amino acids. J gave up 5 bases and V 4 bases, and 5 bases lay outside the gene matches. Germline V gene data show CDR1 as GTSNPN and CDR2 as SVGIG (reference sequence). The CDR3 loop reads CAWNLGQGAETQYF. DNA of the CDR3: TGTGCCTGGAACCTGGGACAGGGGGCGGAGACCCAGTACTTC. Complete variable domain (other parts from reference TRBV30 and TRBJ2-5): SQTIHQWPATLVQPVGSPLSLECTVEGTSNPNLYWYRQAAGRGLQLLFYSVGIGQISSEVPQNLSASRPQDRQFILSSKKLLLSDSGFYLCAWNLGQGAETQYFGPGTRLLVL.

This chain links TRBV28 with TRBJ2-6; possible D gene TRBD2, 5 bases. CDR1 and CDR2 from the germline V gene are MDHEN and SYDVKM. V was pared by 3 bases and J by 2 bases, with 8 bases between. The length of the CDR3 is 15 residues. The CDR3 DNA follows: TGTGCCAGCAGTTTGACCGGGACTGGGGCCAACGTCCTGACTTTC. Residues: CASSLTGTGANVLTF. Using reference TRBV28 and TRBJ2-6 for the parts outside the CDR3, the full variable domain is DVKVTQSSRYLVKRTGEKVFLECVQDMDHENMFWYRQDPGLGLRLIYFSYDVKMKEKGDIPEGYSVSREKKERFSLILESASTNQTSMYLCASSLTGTGANVLTFGAGSRLTVL.

This chain connects TRBV27 to TRBJ2-1, with 7 bases that match TRBD2. V trimming: 8 bases; J trimming: 9 bases; junction bases outside the gene matches: 10. CDR1 and CDR2 from the germline V gene are MNHEY and SMNVEV (reference sequence). The CDR3 contains 13 residues. The chain's CDR3 is CASRQRGSSEQFF. For the CDR3, the DNA is TGTGCCAGCCGTCAGCGGGGCTCTAGTGAGCAGTTCTTC.

The chain joins TRBV7-9 to TRBJ2-2; 11 bases line up with TRBD2. The CDR3 has 15 residues. The ends lost 5 bases at V and 11 bases at J; junction bases unmatched: 10. Germline V gives CDR1 SEHNR, CDR2 FQNEAQ (reference sequence). This CDR3 reads CASSPALAGGLELFF. The CDR3 nucleotides read TGTGCCAGCAGCCCCGCCCTAGCGGGGGGACTCGAGCTGTTTTTT. The whole variable domain, remainder taken from reference TRBV7-9 and TRBJ2-2, is DTGVSQNPRHKITKRGQNVTFRCDPISEHNRLYWYRQTLGQGPEFLTYFQNEAQLEKSRLLSDRFSAERPKGSFSTLEIQRTEQGDSAMYLCASSPALAGGLELFFGEGSRLTVL.

The genes are TRBV29-1 and TRBJ2-3; D might be TRBD2 (6 bases). Looked up from germline, CDR1 is SQVTM and CDR2 is ANQGSEA. Trimming left V 3 bases short and J 10 bases short, with 14 bases between. The CDR3 extends over 12 amino acids. CDR3 sequence: CSVERDLEAQYF. In nucleotides, the CDR3 is TGCAGCGTTGAGAGGGACTTAGAGGCGCAGTATTTT.

The V gene is TRBV9, the J gene TRBJ2-2; D uncertain. CDR3 length: 14 amino acids. V lost 4 bases and J 5 bases, leaving 12 bases between the germline ends. Germline V lookup: CDR1 SGDLS, CDR2 YYNGEE. The CDR3 nucleotides are TGTGCCAGCAGCCCGACAACCCAAACCGGGGAGCTGTTTTTT. As protein: CASSPTTQTGELFF.

This chain's CDR3 is CAWSAQQGDEQYF. The DNA of the CDR3 is TGTGCCTGGAGTGCACAACAGGGGGACGAGCAGTACTTC. The chain is built from TRBV30 and TRBJ2-7, with 8 bases identical to TRBD1. J gave up 5 bases and V 1 base, and 4 bases lay outside the gene matches. The CDR3 is 13 amino acids. Germline values: CDR1 GTSNPN, CDR2 SVGIG (reference sequence).

The chain combines TRBV20-1 with TRBJ2-3, with D possibly TRBD2 on 6 matching bases. CDR3 length: 11 residues. The V gene lost 3 bases and the J gene lost 5 bases, with 6 bases spanning the gap. Looked up from germline, CDR1 is DFQATT and CDR2 is SNEGSKA (reference sequence). CDR3 coding DNA: TGCAGTGCTAGGGGGGGAGATACGCAGTATTTT. Residues: CSARGGDTQYF.

The gene calls are TRBV5-1 and TRBJ2-7, with 7 bases identical to TRBD1. Germline V gives CDR1 SGHRS, CDR2 YFSETQ. The CDR3 extends over 13 amino acids. V lost 0 bases and J lost 6; bases outside the gene matches: 3. CDR3 DNA: TGCGCCAGCAGCTTGGAGGGACAGCTCGAGCAGTACTTC. This codes for CASSLEGQLEQYF.

This chain connects TRBV6-6 to TRBJ1-6; 8 bases map to TRBD1. Germline lookup yields CDR1 MNHNY and CDR2 SVGAGI (reference sequence). The CDR3 is 15 residues long. V gave up 5 bases and J gave up 3 bases; unmatched junction bases: 3. The CDR3 region is CASSTDRDYNSPLHF. DNA for the CDR3: TGTGCCAGCAGTACGGACAGGGACTATAATTCACCCCTCCACTTT.

V and J are TRBV6-1 and TRBJ2-7, with D possibly matching TRBD2 (5 bases). This CDR3 comprises 12 residues. V was shortened by 7 bases and J by 6 bases, with 13 bases between the two germline ends. Per germline, CDR1 MNHNS and CDR2 SASEGT. CDR3 bases: TGTGCCAGCACGAGGGATGTTTTCGAGCAGTACTTC. Encoded protein: CASTRDVFEQYF.